Following are 29 T cell receptor beta chains from one sample sequenced in a study of blood T cell repertoires in COVID-19. This table comes from immunoSEQ multiplex PCR, and its TCRdb copy is limited to in-frame clones, with some not included. The sample carries over 40,000 clones, 90% to 95% recorded once. The sequencing input was peripheral blood. These receptor sequences come from an elderly woman with acute or convalescent COVID-19.

J is TRBJ2-1 and V is TRBV6-2 or TRBV6-3; maybe TRBD2 (5 bases). Germline V lookup: CDR1 MNHEY, CDR2 SVGEGT. V was trimmed by 6 bases and J by 0 bases, leaving 12 bases between them. There are 15 residues in the CDR3. In DNA form, the CDR3 reads TGTGCCAGCAGCCTGTTTGGGAGCTCCTACAATGAGCAGTTCTTC. Its translation: CASSLFGSSYNEQFF.

The chain recombines TRBV24-1 with TRBJ2-1; 7 nucleotides line up with TRBD2. V gave up 9 bases and J gave up 0 bases; unmatched junction bases: 10. The CDR3 runs 16 residues. The V gene's germline CDR1 is KGHDR and CDR2 SFDVKD. The CDR3 is CATSPLGGSSYNEQFF. DNA of the CDR3: TGTGCCACCTCCCCGCTGGGGGGGAGCTCCTACAATGAGCAGTTCTTC.

This chain connects TRBV19 to TRBJ1-1; TRBD1 matches at 8 bases. Germline lookup yields CDR1 LNHDA and CDR2 SQIVND (reference sequence). This CDR3 is 14 amino acids long. The V and J ends lost 5 bases and 7 bases, in that order; junction bases with no gene match: 9. This chain's CDR3 is CASSEQGGFGEAFF. The DNA for the CDR3 is TGTGCCAGTAGTGAACAGGGGGGATTCGGTGAAGCTTTCTTT.

The chain couples TRBV6-6 to TRBJ1-3; 9 bases align to TRBD1. After removal of 2 bases from V and 2 bases from J, the junction contained 4 bases not matched to a gene. The V gene's germline CDR1 is MNHNY and CDR2 SVGAGI (reference sequence). This CDR3 is built from 16 residues. CDR3 nucleotides: TGTGCCAGCAGTTACCAACAGGGGGCTACTGGAAACACCATATATTTT. Amino acid sequence: CASSYQQGATGNTIYF.

The gene calls are TRBV5-4 and TRBJ2-6; unclear D gene. V lost 4 bases and J 0 bases, leaving 11 bases between the germline ends. Germline V gene sequence: CDR1 SGHNT, CDR2 YYREEE (reference sequence). There are 16 residues in the CDR3. The CDR3 loop is CASSTPSNSGANVLTF. Written as DNA, the CDR3 is TGTGCCAGCAGCACACCATCCAACTCTGGGGCCAACGTCCTGACTTTC.

The V gene is TRBV6-1, the J gene TRBJ2-1; 12 bases line up with TRBD2. This CDR3 spans 17 amino acids. Germline CDR1 is MNHNS and CDR2 is SASEGT. Trimming removed 0 bases from V and 6 bases from J; junction bases left unmatched: 6. The CDR3 sequence is CASSEAWTSGIGNEQFF. The CDR3 DNA follows: TGTGCCAGCAGTGAAGCGTGGACTAGCGGGATCGGCAATGAGCAGTTCTTC.

V usage is TRBV5-8 and J usage is TRBJ2-4, with a possible D match to TRBD1 (6 bases). The germline V gene encodes CDR1 SGHTS and CDR2 YDEGEE. With 1 base removed from V and 15 bases from J, the gap between germline ends came to 11 bases. The CDR3 totals 11 residues. The CDR3, as DNA: TGTGCCAGCAGCTTGAAGGGACAACTGTACTTC. Translated, it gives CASSLKGQLYF.

This rearrangement joins TRBV9 to TRBJ2-3; 11 positions match TRBD2. This CDR3 contains 15 residues. Germline V gene sequence: CDR1 SGDLS, CDR2 YYNGEE. After removal of 2 bases from V and 6 bases from J, the junction contained 5 bases not matched to a gene. For the CDR3, the DNA is TGTGCCAGCAGCGTCGGTAGCGGGAGGGGTGATACGCAGTATTTT. Translated, it gives CASSVGSGRGDTQYF.

The chain links TRBV18 to TRBJ1-2; 9 nucleotides agree with TRBD1. The CDR3 length is 13 residues. Per germline, CDR1 KGHSH and CDR2 LQKENI. V lost 3 bases, J lost 7 bases, and 3 bases stayed unmatched. CDR3 sequence: CASSPGTGTGYTF. The CDR3 DNA is TGTGCCAGCTCACCGGGGACAGGGACTGGCTACACCTTC.

This clone appeared once. The rearrangement joins TRBV11-3 to TRBJ1-4; D is unclear. From germline, CDR1 is SGHNT and CDR2 YENEEA. V lost 4 bases to trimming and J lost 5 bases, with 14 bases between them. The CDR3 is 15 residues long. The CDR3 region has the DNA TGTGCCAGCAGCTCCCACAGTAATCCGAATGAAAAACTGTTTTTT. It is translated as CASSSHSNPNEKLFF.

This sequence joins TRBV6-6 and TRBJ2-1, with TRBD1 as a possible D gene (5 bases). CDR1 MNHNY and CDR2 SVGAGI come from the germline V gene (reference sequence). The CDR3 is 12 amino acids. V was clipped by 5 bases and J by 8 bases, with 10 bases between them. CDR3 DNA: TGTGCCAGCAGTGACAAGGGGCATGAGCAGTTCTTC. Its translation: CASSDKGHEQFF.

This rearrangement joins TRBV15 to TRBJ1-1, with D possibly TRBD1 on 6 matching bases. The ends were cut back, 6 bases at V and 1 base at J, with 9 bases in the middle. The CDR3 is 13 amino acids. Germline V lookup: CDR1 LNHNV, CDR2 YYDKDF (reference sequence). CDR3 protein: CATRSTGNTEAFF. CDR3 nucleotide sequence: TGTGCCACCAGGTCGACAGGGAACACTGAAGCTTTCTTT.

The chain recombines TRBV2 with TRBJ1-3, with no clear D. The V end was cut by 4 bases, the J end by 0 bases, with 10 bases between. From germline, CDR1 is SNHLY and CDR2 FYNNEI. The CDR3 is made up of 15 amino acids. CDR3 amino acids: CASSARPGSGNTIYF. As DNA, the CDR3 is TGTGCCAGCAGTGCAAGACCAGGCTCTGGAAACACCATATATTTT. The full variable domain, its missing parts supplied by reference TRBV2 and TRBJ1-3, is EPEVTQTPSHQVTQMGQEVILRCVPISNHLYFYWYRQILGQKVEFLVSFYNNEISEKSEIFDDQFSVERPDGSNFTLKIRSTKLEDSAMYFCASSARPGSGNTIYFGEGSWLTVV.

The chain employs TRBV5-1 and TRBJ2-1; D is ambiguous. Germline CDR1 reads SGHRS; CDR2 reads YFSETQ. This CDR3 spans 12 amino acids. The V and J ends lost 0 bases and 6 bases respectively, with 4 bases between them. The CDR3 sequence is CASSLASNEQFF. The CDR3 nucleotides are TGCGCCAGCAGCTTGGCTTCCAATGAGCAGTTCTTC.

V is TRBV3-1 (or the pseudogene TRBV3-2) and J is TRBJ2-7; TRBD1 matches at 8 bases. V dropped 4 bases and J dropped 4; count of bases not matched to a gene: 9. The CDR3 totals 15 residues. CDR1 LGHDT and CDR2 YNNKEL come from the germline V gene (reference sequence). The CDR3 region is CASSPGQGVSYEQYF. For the CDR3, the DNA is TGTGCCAGCAGCCCAGGACAGGGTGTTTCGTACGAGCAGTACTTC.

In this sample, this clone turned up a few times. The rearrangement joins TRBV18 to TRBJ1-6, with 8 bases fitting TRBD1. This CDR3 is 16 amino acids long. Losses at the gene ends were 6 bases for V and 9 bases for J; bases not matched to a gene: 13. The germline V gene has CDR1 KGHSH and CDR2 LQKENI. CDR3 sequence: CASSTLLGQGGSPLHF. In DNA, the CDR3 is TGTGCCAGCTCCACGCTACTCGGACAGGGTGGTTCACCCCTCCACTTT.

The rearrangement joins TRBV5-1 to TRBJ2-1; 11 bases are a match to TRBD2. The CDR3 extends over 17 amino acids. Germline CDR1 reads SGHRS; CDR2 reads YFSETQ. With 1 base clipped from V and 6 bases from J, the junction kept 9 bases outside the gene matches. The CDR3 coding sequence is TGCGCCAGCAGCTTGCTTCATCTAGCGGGAGGAAGCAATGAGCAGTTCTTC. As protein: CASSLLHLAGGSNEQFF.

J is TRBJ2-3 and V is TRBV4-3; maybe TRBD1 (5 bases). CDR1 is LGHNA, CDR2 YSLEER, per germline. The CDR3 has 20 residues. The germline V and J ends were trimmed by 0 bases and 0 bases, with 22 bases remaining between them. CDR3 bases: TGCGCCAGCAGCCAAGATGACTGGACAAACATCCATACTAGCACAGATACGCAGTATTTT. Its protein product is CASSQDDWTNIHTSTDTQYF.

The rearrangement uses TRBV7-8 and TRBJ2-6; 8 bases map to TRBD2. This CDR3 is built from 17 residues. The trim removed 5 bases at V and 0 bases at J, leaving 6 bases unmatched. Germline V gives CDR1 SGHVS, CDR2 FQNEAQ. The CDR3: CASSARGGNSGANVLTF. As DNA, the CDR3 is TGTGCCAGCAGCGCCCGGGGGGGGAACTCTGGGGCCAACGTCCTGACTTTC.

The chain has TRBV9 and TRBJ2-2, with 12 bases that match TRBD2. Losses at the gene ends were 2 bases for V and 5 bases for J; bases not matched to a gene: 4. This CDR3 is 16 amino acids long. Germline loops: CDR1 SGDLS, CDR2 YYNGEE. The CDR3 DNA reads as TGTGCCAGCAGCGTGAGGCTAGCGGGAGGGACCGGGGAGCTGTTTTTT. It translates to CASSVRLAGGTGELFF.

J is TRBJ1-6 and V is TRBV3-1 (or the pseudogene TRBV3-2), with D possibly matching TRBD1 (6 bases). This CDR3 comprises 18 residues. V lost 2 bases and J lost 4, with 18 bases in between. Germline CDR1 is LGHDT and CDR2 is YNNKEL (reference sequence). This CDR3 reads CASSQSPPTGAYNSPLHF. The CDR3 nucleotides are TGTGCCAGCAGCCAAAGCCCACCGACAGGCGCTTATAATTCACCCCTCCACTTT.

This sequence joins TRBV7-2 and TRBJ1-5; 9 bases match TRBD1. The junction had 9 bases not matched to a gene; V was cut back by 5 bases and J by 4 bases. The germline CDR1 and CDR2 sequences are SGHTA and FQGNSA. This CDR3 has 16 residues. The CDR3 DNA reads TGTGCCAGCAGCCAACGACCGGGACAGGGTAATCAGCCCCAGCATTTT. Translated: CASSQRPGQGNQPQHF. Looking up the rest from reference TRBV7-2 and TRBJ1-5 gives the full variable domain: GAGVSQSPSNKVTEKGKDVELRCDPISGHTALYWYRQSLGQGLEFLIYFQGNSAPDKSGLPSDRFSAERTGGSVSTLTIQRTQQEDSAVYLCASSQRPGQGNQPQHFGDGTRLSIL.

This clone was counted between two and nine times. CDR3 in DNA: TGTGCCAGCAGCTTCGTTGCGCTAGCGGAGGGAGAAGAGACCCAGTACTTC. Translation: CASSFVALAEGEETQYF. This chain uses TRBV5-4 with TRBJ2-5; TRBD2 matches 7 bases. This CDR3 has 17 amino acids. Per the germline V gene, CDR1 is SGHNT and CDR2 is YYREEE (reference sequence). Losses at the gene ends were 2 bases for V and 3 bases for J; bases not matched to a gene: 13. Combining the CDR3 with reference TRBV5-4 and TRBJ2-5 gives the whole variable domain ETGVTQSPTHLIKTRGQQVTLRCSSQSGHNTVSWYQQALGQGPQFIFQYYREEENGRGNFPPRFSGLQFPNYSSELNVNALELDDSALYLCASSFVALAEGEETQYFGPGTRLLVL.

The chain employs TRBV29-1 and TRBJ2-1; TRBD2 matches at 7 bases. CDR3 length equals 16 residues. Germline assignment: CDR1 SQVTM and CDR2 ANQGSEA. With V trimmed by 6 bases and J by 3 bases, 14 bases remained unmatched. The CDR3 spells CSVVPVSGGIYNEQFF. CDR3 nucleotides: TGCAGCGTCGTCCCTGTCTCGGGAGGTATCTACAATGAGCAGTTCTTC.

The chain links TRBV4-1 to TRBJ1-2; 7 bases are a match to TRBD1. Per germline, CDR1 MGHRA and CDR2 YSYEKL. The CDR3 totals 18 residues. V lost 0 bases to trimming and J lost 1 base; unmatched junction nucleotides: 11. CDR3 DNA sequence: TGCGCCAGCAGCCAAGATGAGAACAGGGGCATGGGTAACTATGGCTACACCTTC. It specifies CASSQDENRGMGNYGYTF.

On this clone itself: The junction shows a germline mismatch at one end, possibly a read error. The V and J genes are TRBV7-2 and TRBJ2-1; 8 bases map to TRBD2. The germline gives CDR1 SGHTA, CDR2 FQGNSA. This CDR3 has 15 residues. The CDR3 protein is CASSVAGRSYNEQFF. CDR3 DNA sequence: TGTGCCAGCAGCGTAGCGGGGCGCTCCTACAATGAGCAGTTCTTC.

The chain links TRBV28 to TRBJ2-5, with unresolved D. With 4 bases removed from V and 2 bases from J, the gap between germline ends came to 11 bases. Germline V gene lookup returns CDR1 MDHEN and CDR2 SYDVKM. The CDR3 totals 14 residues. CDR3 region: CASSSGQPQETQYF. The DNA for the CDR3 is TGTGCCAGCAGTTCCGGTCAACCGCAAGAGACCCAGTACTTC.

This rearrangement joins TRBV11-3 to TRBJ2-1, with 8 bases aligning to TRBD2. Germline CDR1 SGHNT, CDR2 YENEEA. J was trimmed by 7 bases and V by 5 bases; bases with no gene match: 7. The CDR3 is 14 residues long. CDR3 loop: CASSAGTRGNEQFF. The CDR3 region has the DNA TGTGCCAGCAGCGCTGGGACTAGGGGGAATGAGCAGTTCTTC.

This chain connects TRBV12-3 or TRBV12-4 to TRBJ2-3; possibly TRBD2 for D (7 bases). V was pared by 3 bases and J by 6 bases, with 10 bases between. This CDR3 comprises 13 residues. The CDR3 bases are TGTGCCAGCAGTTTTGGGGGGGGCGATACGCAGTATTTT. It encodes CASSFGGGDTQYF.